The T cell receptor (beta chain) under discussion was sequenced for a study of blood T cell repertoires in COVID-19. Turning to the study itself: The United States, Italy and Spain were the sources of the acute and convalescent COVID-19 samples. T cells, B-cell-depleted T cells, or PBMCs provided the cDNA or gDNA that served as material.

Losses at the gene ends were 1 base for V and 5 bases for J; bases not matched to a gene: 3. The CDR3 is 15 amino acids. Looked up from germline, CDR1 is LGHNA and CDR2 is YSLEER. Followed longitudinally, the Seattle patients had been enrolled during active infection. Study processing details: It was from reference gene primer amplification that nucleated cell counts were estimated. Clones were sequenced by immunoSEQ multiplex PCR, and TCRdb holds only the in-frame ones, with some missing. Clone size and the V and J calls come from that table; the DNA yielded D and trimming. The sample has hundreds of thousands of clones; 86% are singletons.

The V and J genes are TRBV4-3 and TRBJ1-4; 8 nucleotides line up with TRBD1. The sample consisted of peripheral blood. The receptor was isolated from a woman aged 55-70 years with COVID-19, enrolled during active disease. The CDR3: CASSQADRENEKLFF. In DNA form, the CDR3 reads TGCGCCAGCAGCCAAGCGGACAGGGAGAATGAAAAACTGTTTTTT.